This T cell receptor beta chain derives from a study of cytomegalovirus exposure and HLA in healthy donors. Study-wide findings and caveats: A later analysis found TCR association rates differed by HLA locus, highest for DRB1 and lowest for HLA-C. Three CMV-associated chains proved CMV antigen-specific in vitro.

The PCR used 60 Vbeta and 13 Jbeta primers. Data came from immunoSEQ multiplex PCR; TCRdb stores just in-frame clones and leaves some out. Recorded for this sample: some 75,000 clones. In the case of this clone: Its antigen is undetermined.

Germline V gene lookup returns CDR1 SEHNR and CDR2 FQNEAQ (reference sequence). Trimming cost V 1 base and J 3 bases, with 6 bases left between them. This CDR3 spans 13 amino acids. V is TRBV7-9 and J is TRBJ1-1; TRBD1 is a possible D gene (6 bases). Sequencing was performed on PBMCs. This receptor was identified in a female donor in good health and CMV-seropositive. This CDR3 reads CASSLEGDTEAFF. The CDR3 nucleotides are TGTGCCAGCAGCTTAGAGGGGGACACTGAAGCTTTCTTT. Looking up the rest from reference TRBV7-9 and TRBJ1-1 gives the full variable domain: DTGVSQNPRHKITKRGQNVTFRCDPISEHNRLYWYRQTLGQGPEFLTYFQNEAQLEKSRLLSDRFSAERPKGSFSTLEIQRTEQGDSAMYLCASSLEGDTEAFFGQGTRLTVV.